At least ten counts were recorded for the clone carrying this TCR beta chain. Its antigen is undetermined. This specimen comes from a study of metastatic and nonmetastatic thyroid tumors. Overall study: From malignant and benign thyroid patients, repertoires in blood and in tumor or nodule tissue were compared. Notes on the study in general: A significant increase in TCR beta diversity was reportedly seen in malignant thyroid tumors relative to benign nodules, in blood and tumor.

Ahead of thyroid surgery, no patient had received treatment of any kind. TCRdb redid the clone calls on the PCR reads using MiXCR. The sample records 100,000 or so clones, under 15% being singletons. The germline V and J ends were trimmed by 7 bases and 5 bases, with 11 bases remaining between them. The CDR3 has 11 residues. Germline CDR1 and CDR2: SQVTM and ANQGSEA. The gene calls are TRBV29-1 and TRBJ1-1; D call uncertain. The sequencing sample was made of blood. The sequence was collected from a female donor with papillary thyroid cancer or a benign thyroid nodule (not recorded which). Some clones in this sample may be carry-over from other donors' samples. The CDR3 here is CSADGVTEAFF. CDR3 bases: TGCAGCGCCGACGGGGTGACTGAAGCTTTCTTT.